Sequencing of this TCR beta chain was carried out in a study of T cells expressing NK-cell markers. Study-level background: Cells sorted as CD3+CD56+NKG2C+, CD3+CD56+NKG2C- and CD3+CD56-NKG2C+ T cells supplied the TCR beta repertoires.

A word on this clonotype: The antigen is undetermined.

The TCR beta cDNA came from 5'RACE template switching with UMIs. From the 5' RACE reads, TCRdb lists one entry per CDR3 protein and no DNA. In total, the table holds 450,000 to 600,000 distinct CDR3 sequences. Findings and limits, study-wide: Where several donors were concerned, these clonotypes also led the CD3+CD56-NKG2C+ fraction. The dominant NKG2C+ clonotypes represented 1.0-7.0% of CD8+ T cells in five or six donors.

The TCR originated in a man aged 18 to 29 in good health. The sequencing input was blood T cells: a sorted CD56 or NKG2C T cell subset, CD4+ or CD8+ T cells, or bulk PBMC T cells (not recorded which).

The CDR3 here is CATSPRGHANTGELFF. The rearrangement uses TRBV24-1 and TRBJ2-2; no DNA is available, so the TRBD2 call from TCRdb remains unchecked. CDR1 and CDR2 from the germline V gene are KGHDR and SFDVKD. The CDR3 covers 16 residues.